This T cell receptor beta chain comes out of a study of human T cells and chemical hapten exposure (dated by TCRdb to the early 2020s). With respect to the entire study: For sensitization, 2% DPC in acetone was applied to a 2 cm by 2 cm area of upper inner arm skin. Libraries were combined into a pool for sequencing, and differences in TCR yield between samples came mainly from small differences in library volumes within the pool. The patient cohort, mostly female, included alopecia areata with under or over 50% scalp involvement, alopecia totalis and alopecia universalis. Patch testing was performed on the upper back with Finn chambers containing 0.01% DPC, and the patch tests were scored after 6 days according to International Contact Dermatitis Research Group standards. Roughly 30 alopecia patients provided blood for TCR sequencing at one to four time points (pre-sensitization, 2, 6 and 24 weeks). In alopecia patients, the study followed how the peripheral blood TCR repertoire changed in vivo over primary and secondary sensitization to diphenylcyclopropenone (DPC), a hapten. Blood was sampled from patients pre-sensitization (week 0) and at 2, 6 and about 24 weeks after DPC sensitization. Throughout the roughly 25-week study period, patients were also given weekly therapeutic DPC doses on the scalp. Beyond this particular receptor, the publication reports: DPC sensitization did not change how many TCRs were above 1 in 1000 frequency, and no evidence was found of alterations in global repertoire structure. Repeated subsampling changed both the strength of the expansion versus patch-test correlation and the threshold at which the correlation became significant. Significantly more large CDR3 similarity clusters were formed by expanded TCRs than by pre-sensitization or healthy control sets, consistent with antigen-driven responses. All patients had alopecia, a presumed autoimmune disease, so their immune response might differ from that of healthy individuals. A positive correlation was found between the number of PT1 expanded TCRs and patch test score, with significance reached at thresholds 8, 16 and 32 but not 4.

Concerning this clonotype: It has no known antigen specificity. No quality values exist for individual bases; no much larger clone is one base distant.

The label giving this sample's time point can be read as: pre-sensitization, week 0. What the treatment or condition label conveys for this sample: therapeutic diphenylcyclopropenone sensitization with weekly scalp DPC. At every patch-test visit, the blood draw took place before the patch test was put on. To be eligible, patients had to be aged 18 to 70, diagnosed with alopecia and judged suitable for DPC therapy, while pregnant patients were excluded. Unfractionated whole blood was collected in Tempus Blood RNA tubes, and total RNA was extracted from that blood. The germline V gene gives CDR1 as MNHNS and CDR2 as SASEGT. The CDR3 spans 13 residues, from the cysteine through the phenylalanine. Solely the CDR3 DNA is kept, with 39 bases framed from the first base. V lost 7 bases and J lost 3 bases; the stretch between them is 12 bases long. Receptors were amplified or captured by RACE. The instrument given in TCRdb is NextSeq 500. During library preparation, unique molecular identifiers were attached to individual cDNA molecules so that TCRs could be counted in a quantitative, reproducible way. Each blood RNA sample was used to sequence both TCR alpha and TCR beta chains. On the authors' methods: The median number of TCRs per sample was over 85,000, ranging from about 23,224 to 700,000. The Decombinator software suite was used to annotate the V, J and CDR3 of the TCR reads. Every sample was subsampled to the same number of TCRs (28,000) for the PS versus PT1 abundance plots. Expanded TCRs were defined as absent before sensitization and observed at least eight times at the 2-week time point. The public reads were quality trimmed at Q25 with fastp and then assembled into clones with MiXCR by TCRdb, keeping productive beta chains. Identical CDR3 proteins give one entry, which carries the most common genes and DNA. The V and J calls were not made by the authors but by TCRdb's processing. This sample is represented by 250,000 to 300,000 distinct CDR3 sequences; roughly 7.7% of them were singletons. The ten most abundant clones make up roughly 1.2% of the sample.

This TCR came from a man aged 18 to 29 with alopecia areata. Some clones in this sample may be carry-over from other donors' samples. The input for sequencing was whole blood, taken in connection with sensitization to the hapten diphenylcyclopropenone (DPC). Rearrangement joined TRBV6-1 to TRBJ1-1; no D gene is confidently identified. CDR3 protein: CASTRVKDTEAFF. The nucleotide sequence reads as follows: TGTGCCAGCACCCGGGTCAAGGACACTGAAGCTTTCTTT.